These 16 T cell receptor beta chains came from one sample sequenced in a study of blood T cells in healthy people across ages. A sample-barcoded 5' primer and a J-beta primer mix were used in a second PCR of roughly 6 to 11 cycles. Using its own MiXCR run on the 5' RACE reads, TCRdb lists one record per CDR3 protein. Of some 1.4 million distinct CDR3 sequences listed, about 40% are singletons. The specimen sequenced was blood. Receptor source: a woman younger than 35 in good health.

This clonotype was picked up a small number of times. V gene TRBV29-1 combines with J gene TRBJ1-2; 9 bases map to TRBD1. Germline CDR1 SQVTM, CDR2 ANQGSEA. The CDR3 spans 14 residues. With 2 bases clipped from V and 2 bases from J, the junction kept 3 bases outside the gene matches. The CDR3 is CSVEWDRANYGYTF. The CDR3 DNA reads TGCAGCGTTGAATGGGACAGGGCCAACTATGGCTACACCTTC.

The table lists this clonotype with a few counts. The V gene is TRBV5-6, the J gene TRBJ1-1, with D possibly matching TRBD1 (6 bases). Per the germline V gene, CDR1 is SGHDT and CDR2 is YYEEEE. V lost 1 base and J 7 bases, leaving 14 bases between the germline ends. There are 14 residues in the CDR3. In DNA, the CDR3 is TGTGCCAGCAGCTTGAGGGGGGCGCAGGGTGAAGCTTTCTTT. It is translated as CASSLRGAQGEAFF.

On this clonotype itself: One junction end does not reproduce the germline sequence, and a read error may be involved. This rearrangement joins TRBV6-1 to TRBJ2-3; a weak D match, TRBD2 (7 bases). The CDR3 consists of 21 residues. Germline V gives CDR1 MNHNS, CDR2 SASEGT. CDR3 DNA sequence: TGTGTCAGCATCGGACAGTCGAGGGCTTCTAGCGGAAGGGAGGGCACAGATACGCAGTATTTT. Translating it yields CVSIGQSRASSGREGTDTQYF.

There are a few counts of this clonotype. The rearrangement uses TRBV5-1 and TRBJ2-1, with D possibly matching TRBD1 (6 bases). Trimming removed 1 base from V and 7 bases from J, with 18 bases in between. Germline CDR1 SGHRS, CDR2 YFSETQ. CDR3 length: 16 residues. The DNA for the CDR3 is TGCGCCAGCAGCTTGAGAGGGCTTCTTAGGGGGAATGAGCAGTTCTTC. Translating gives CASSLRGLLRGNEQFF.

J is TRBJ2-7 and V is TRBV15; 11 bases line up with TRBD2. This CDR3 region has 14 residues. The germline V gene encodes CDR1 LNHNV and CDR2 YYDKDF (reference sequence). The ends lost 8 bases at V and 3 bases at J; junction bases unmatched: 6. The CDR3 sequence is CATSGTSGGYEQYF. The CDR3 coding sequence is TGTGCCACCTCAGGGACTAGCGGAGGCTACGAGCAGTACTTC.

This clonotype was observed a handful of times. DNA for the CDR3: TGCAGTGGGCAGGAGTGGTACAATGAGCAGTTCTTC. Protein sequence: CSGQEWYNEQFF. The chain joins TRBV20-1 to TRBJ2-1; D call uncertain. The CDR3 extends over 12 amino acids. V lost 7 bases and J 4 bases, leaving 11 bases between the germline ends. Germline assignment: CDR1 DFQATT and CDR2 SNEGSKA (reference sequence).

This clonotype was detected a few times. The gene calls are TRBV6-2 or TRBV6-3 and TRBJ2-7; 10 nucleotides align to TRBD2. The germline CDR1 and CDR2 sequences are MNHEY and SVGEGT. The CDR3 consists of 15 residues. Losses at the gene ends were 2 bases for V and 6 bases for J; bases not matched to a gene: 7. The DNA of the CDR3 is TGTGCCAGCAGTTACGCACCGGGACTAGCGTTCGAGCAGTACTTC. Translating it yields CASSYAPGLAFEQYF.

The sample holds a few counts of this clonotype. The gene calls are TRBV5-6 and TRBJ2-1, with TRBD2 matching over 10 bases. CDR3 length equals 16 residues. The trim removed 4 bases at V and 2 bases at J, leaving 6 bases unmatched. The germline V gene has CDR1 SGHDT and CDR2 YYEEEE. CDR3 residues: CASSPGLAIAYNEQFF. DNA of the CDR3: TGTGCCAGCAGCCCGGGACTAGCGATCGCCTACAATGAGCAGTTCTTC.

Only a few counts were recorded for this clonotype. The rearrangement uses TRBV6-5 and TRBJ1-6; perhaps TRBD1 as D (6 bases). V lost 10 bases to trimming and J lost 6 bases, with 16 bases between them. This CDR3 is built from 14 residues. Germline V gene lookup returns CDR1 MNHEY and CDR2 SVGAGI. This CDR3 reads CATFKQGRNSPLHF. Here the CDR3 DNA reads TGTGCCACCTTCAAACAGGGCCGTAATTCACCCCTCCACTTT.

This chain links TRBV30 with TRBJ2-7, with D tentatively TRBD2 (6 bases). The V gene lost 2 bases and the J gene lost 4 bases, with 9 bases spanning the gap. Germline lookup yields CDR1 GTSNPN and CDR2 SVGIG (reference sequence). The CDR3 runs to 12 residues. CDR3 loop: CAWSWRGYEQYF. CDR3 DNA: TGTGCCTGGAGTTGGCGGGGTTACGAGCAGTACTTC.

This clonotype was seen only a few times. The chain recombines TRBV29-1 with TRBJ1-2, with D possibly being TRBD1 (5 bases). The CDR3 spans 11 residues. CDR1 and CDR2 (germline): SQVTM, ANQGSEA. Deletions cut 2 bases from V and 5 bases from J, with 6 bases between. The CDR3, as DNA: TGCAGCGTTGAAAGGGGTTATGGCTACACCTTC. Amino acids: CSVERGYGYTF.

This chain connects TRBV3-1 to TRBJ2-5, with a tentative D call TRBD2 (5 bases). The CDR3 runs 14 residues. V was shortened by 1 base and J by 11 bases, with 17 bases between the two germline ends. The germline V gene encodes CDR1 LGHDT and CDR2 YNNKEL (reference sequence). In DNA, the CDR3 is TGTGCCAGCAGCCAAGTAGTGGGGTTGAGGGAGCAGTACTTC. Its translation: CASSQVVGLREQYF.

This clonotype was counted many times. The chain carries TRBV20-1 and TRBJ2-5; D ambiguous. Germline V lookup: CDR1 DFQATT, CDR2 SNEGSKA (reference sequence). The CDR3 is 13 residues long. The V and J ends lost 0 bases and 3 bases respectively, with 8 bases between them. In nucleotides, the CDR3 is TGCAGTGCTAGAGATGGAACGAAAGAGACCCAGTACTTC. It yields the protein CSARDGTKETQYF.

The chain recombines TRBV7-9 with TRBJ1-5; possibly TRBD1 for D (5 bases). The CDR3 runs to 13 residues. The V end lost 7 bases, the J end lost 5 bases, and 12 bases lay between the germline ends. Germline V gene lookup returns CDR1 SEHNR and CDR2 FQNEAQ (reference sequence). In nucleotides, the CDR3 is TGTGCCAGCATTAGGGGTAAGGATCAGCCCCAGCATTTT. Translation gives CASIRGKDQPQHF.

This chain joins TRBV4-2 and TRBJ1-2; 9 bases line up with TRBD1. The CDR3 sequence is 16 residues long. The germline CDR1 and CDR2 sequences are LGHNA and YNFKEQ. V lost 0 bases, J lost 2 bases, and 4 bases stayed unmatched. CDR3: CASSQDVGQGNYGYTF. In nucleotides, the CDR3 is TGTGCCAGCAGCCAAGATGTCGGACAGGGGAACTATGGCTACACCTTC.

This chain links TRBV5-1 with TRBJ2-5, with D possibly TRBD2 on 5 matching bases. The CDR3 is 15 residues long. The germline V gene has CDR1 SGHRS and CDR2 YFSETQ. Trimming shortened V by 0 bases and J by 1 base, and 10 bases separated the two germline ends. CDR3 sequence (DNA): TGCGCCAGCAGCTTGGAGCTAGCAGTCCAAGAGACCCAGTACTTC. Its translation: CASSLELAVQETQYF. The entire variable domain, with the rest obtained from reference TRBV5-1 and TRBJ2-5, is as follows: KAGVTQTPRYLIKTRGQQVTLSCSPISGHRSVSWYQQTPGQGLQFLFEYFSETQRNKGNFPGRFSGRQFSNSRSEMNVSTLELGDSALYLCASSLELAVQETQYFGPGTRLLVL.